These T cell receptor beta chains were read from a single sample in a study of blood T cells in healthy people across ages. TCRdb reanalysed the 5' RACE reads using MiXCR and keeps one entry per CDR3 protein. The table lists 1.4 million or so distinct CDR3 sequences, roughly 43% of them singletons, with more than 4% in the top ten. The specimen was blood. The source of these receptors is a young woman in good health. Both conserved end residues are part of each CDR3. The D gene is left open where the match is weak. Some rows have no size entry. The others give once, few or many, or a class for an expanded clone.

d_call,clone_size,j_call,v_call,cdr3_nt,cdr3_aa
TRBD1,few,TRBJ2-4,TRBV7-2,TGTGCCAGCAGCAGACAGTACGCAGGGACAGGAAACATTCAGTACTTC,CASSRQYAGTGNIQYF
.,.,TRBJ2-3,TRBV5-1,TGCGCCAGCAGCTTCGGGGTCCTTACAAGCACAGATACGCAGTATTTT,CASSFGVLTSTDTQYF
.,.,TRBJ1-1,TRBV6-5,TGTGCCAGCAGTTACCCCGACAGTCTTGAAGCTTTCTTT,CASSYPDSLEAFF
TRBD2,.,TRBJ2-5,TRBV12-3/TRBV12-4,TGTGCCAGCAGTTTAGCCAGGCTCCGGGTCGCGGGAGGTGTGGAGACCCAGTACTTC,CASSLARLRVAGGVETQYF
TRBD2,.,TRBJ2-3,TRBV11-2,TGTGCCAGCAGCGGGGGACTAGCGGTAGTAGATACGCAGTATTTT,CASSGGLAVVDTQYF
.,few,TRBJ2-5,TRBV3-1,TGTGCCAGCAGCCAAGTTTCGGAAGAGACCCAGTACTTC,CASSQVSEETQYF
TRBD1,.,TRBJ2-7,TRBV11-2,TGTGGCAGCAGCTGGGACAGGGTTAACGAGCAGTACTTC,CGSSWDRVNEQYF
.,many,TRBJ2-7,TRBV20-1,TGCAGTGCTAGCAGACAGGGAGGGACATACGAGCAGTACTTC,CSASRQGGTYEQYF
.,few,TRBJ2-1,TRBV6-5,TGTGCCAGCACCAAACGAGGGGCGCGGAATGAGCAGTTCTTC,CASTKRGARNEQFF
.,few,TRBJ2-1,TRBV20-1,TGCAGTGCTAGAGCCTCTTACAATGAGCAGTTCTTC,CSARASYNEQFF
TRBD1,few,TRBJ1-4,TRBV7-9,TGTGCCAGCAGTTCTACAGGGGGCGCAAAGGAAAAACTGTTTTTT,CASSSTGGAKEKLFF
.,few,TRBJ2-1,TRBV12-3/TRBV12-4,TGTGCCAGCAGTTTTGGGATTAGCTCCTACAATGAGCAGTTCTTC,CASSFGISSYNEQFF
TRBD2,.,TRBJ2-1,TRBV12-3/TRBV12-4,TGTGCCAGCAGAACCTCACCCAGCGGGGCGTCTACAAGTGAGCAGTTCTTC,CASRTSPSGASTSEQFF
.,few,TRBJ2-3,TRBV10-3,TGTGCCATCACTTCCGCGGGAACGGATACGCAGTATTTT,CAITSAGTDTQYF
.,.,TRBJ1-1,TRBV6-5,TGTGCCAGCAGCGAAGGGGCAGCTCGCACTGAGGCTTTCTTT,CASSEGAARTEAFF
.,.,TRBJ2-1,TRBV19,TGTGCCAGTAGTATTTGGGGGGTGAATGAGCAGTTCTTC,CASSIWGVNEQFF